These T cell receptor beta chains were read from a single sample in a study of a mutant IDH1 vaccine in newly diagnosed glioma. Their antigen targets remain unknown. Profiling relied on immunoSEQ multiplex PCR, and the TCRdb table lists in-frame clones only, not all of them. This table holds more than 25,000 clones, under 85% found once. Material: PBMCs, obtained from a glioma patient whose treatment included an IDH1 peptide vaccine. Receptors were obtained from a woman younger than 45 with glioma. Some clones in this sample may be carry-over from other donors' samples. The conserved cysteine and the conserved F or W are not part of the CDR3 here.

J: TRBJ2-7
V: TRBV7-9
CDR3: ASSFRDDEQY

J: TRBJ2-1
V: TRBV19
CDR3: ASSRTSGSYNEQF

J: TRBJ2-7
V: TRBV2
CDR3: ASRAESSYEQY

J: TRBJ2-3
V: TRBV7-8
CDR3: ASSLGVAGLDTQY

J: TRBJ2-7
V: TRBV2
CDR3: ASRDRGRDEQY

J: TRBJ1-4
V: TRBV4-1
CDR3: ASSQQGTGGGDNEKLF

J: TRBJ2-1
V: TRBV19
CDR3: ASSMELAVDYNEQF

J: TRBJ1-2
V: TRBV6-5
CDR3: ASSYSAIHYGYT

J: TRBJ2-7
V: TRBV29-1
CDR3: SVEDRGRVGYEQY

J: TRBJ2-1
V: TRBV7-2
CDR3: ASMPGLIYNEQF

J: TRBJ2-1
V: TRBV30
CDR3: AESSGTYNEQF